This T cell receptor (beta chain) was recovered during a study of T cells in Graves' hyperthyroidism and ophthalmopathy. Whole-study findings and limits: Most thyroid clonotypes expanded above 0.001 were also detected in blood.

Amplification targeted TCR beta CDR3 regions from RNA transcripts. TCR CDR3 regions were first amplified by RT-PCR with HTBI primers. One entry per CDR3 protein, called by TCRdb with MiXCR from the multiplex PCR reads. The sample records about 400,000 distinct CDR3 sequences, over 11% being singletons. CDR1 and CDR2 from the germline V gene are DFQATT and SNEGSKA (reference sequence). The CDR3 spans 14 residues. Unmatched junction bases numbered 7, after V lost 2 bases and J lost 7 bases. This clonotype was seen a handful of times. Its antigen is not identified. Sequenced sample: blood. This TCR was recovered from a man aged 50 to 60 with Graves' ophthalmopathy. The chain combines TRBV20-1 with TRBJ2-2; 7 nucleotides agree with TRBD2. CDR3 bases: TGCAGTGCTAGACTAGCGGAGGGGATCGGGGAGCTGTTTTTT. This encodes CSARLAEGIGELFF.